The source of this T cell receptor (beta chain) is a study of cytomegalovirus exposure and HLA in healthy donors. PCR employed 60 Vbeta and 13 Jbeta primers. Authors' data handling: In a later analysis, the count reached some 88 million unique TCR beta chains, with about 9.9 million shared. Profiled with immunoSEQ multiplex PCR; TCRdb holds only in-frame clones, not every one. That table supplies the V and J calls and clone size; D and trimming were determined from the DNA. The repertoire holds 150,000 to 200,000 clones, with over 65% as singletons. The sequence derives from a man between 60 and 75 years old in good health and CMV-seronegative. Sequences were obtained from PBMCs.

CDR3: CASSPNSLVYREYGYTF. CDR3 in DNA: TGTGCCAGCTCACCAAATTCCTTGGTTTACAGGGAGTATGGCTACACCTTC. The chain employs TRBV18 and TRBJ1-2, with a weak D call TRBD1 (6 bases). CDR1 and CDR2 (germline): KGHSH, LQKENI. V lost 2 bases to trimming and J lost 5 bases, with 21 bases between them. The CDR3 length is 17 residues.